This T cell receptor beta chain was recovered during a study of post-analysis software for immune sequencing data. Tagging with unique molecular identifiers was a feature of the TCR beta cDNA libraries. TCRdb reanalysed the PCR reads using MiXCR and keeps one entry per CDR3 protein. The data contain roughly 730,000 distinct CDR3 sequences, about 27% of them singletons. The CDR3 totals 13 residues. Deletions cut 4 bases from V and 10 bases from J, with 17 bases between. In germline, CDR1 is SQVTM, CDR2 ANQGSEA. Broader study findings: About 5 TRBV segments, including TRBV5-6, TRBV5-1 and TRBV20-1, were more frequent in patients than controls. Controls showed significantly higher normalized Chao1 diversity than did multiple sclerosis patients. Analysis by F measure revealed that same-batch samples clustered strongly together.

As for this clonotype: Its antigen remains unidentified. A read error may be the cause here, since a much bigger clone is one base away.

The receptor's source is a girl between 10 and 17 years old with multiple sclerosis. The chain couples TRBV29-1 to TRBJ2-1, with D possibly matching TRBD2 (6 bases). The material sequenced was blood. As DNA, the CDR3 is TGCAGCGTTGGGCCTAGCGCTATTTGGGAGCAGTTCTTC. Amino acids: CSVGPSAIWEQFF.